This T cell receptor beta chain was documented in a study of blood T cell repertoires in COVID-19. While infection was still active, Seattle patients were enrolled and then followed longitudinally. Under the authors' procedure: Cell counts per sample came from amplifying reference gene primers. Method: immunoSEQ multiplex PCR; TCRdb's copy keeps in-frame clones and lacks some. V and J calls and clone size come straight from that table; D and trimming were deduced from the DNA. The sample contains more than 350,000 clones, about 90% of which appear only once. Germline assignment: CDR1 MNHEY and CDR2 SMNVEV (reference sequence). The CDR3 has 15 residues. V was pared by 3 bases and J by 0 bases, with 3 bases of the junction left unmatched. In this sample, this clone turned up once.

Sequencing was carried out using peripheral blood. The V and J genes are TRBV27 and TRBJ2-3, with 7 bases that match TRBD1. This receptor was obtained from a woman younger than 45 with COVID-19, enrolled during active disease. This CDR3 reads CASSFRDSSTDTQYF. CDR3 sequence (DNA): TGTGCCAGCAGTTTCAGGGACAGCAGCACAGATACGCAGTATTTT.